What follows is one T cell receptor beta chain and its context. Its antigen is not yet known. No much larger clone exists at a distance of one base, and base qualities are not known. The CDR3 runs 14 residues from the cysteine to the phenylalanine. Just CDR3 DNA is preserved here, 42 bases in frame from base 1. CDR1 and CDR2 were assigned from the germline V gene (reference sequence) as GTSNPN and SVGIG. Relative to germline, V is missing 0 bases and J is missing 6 bases, with 7 bases of the junction outside any gene match. This specimen comes from a study of blood T cell repertoires in COVID-19 (dated by TCRdb to the early 2020s). At the level of the whole study: The collaborator samples originated in the United States, Italy and Spain and spanned the acute and convalescent phases of COVID-19. Samples came from the ongoing ImmuneRACE study (first 160 participants) plus 1,254 subjects from 6 global collaborators. The dataset comprised deeply sampled blood TCRbeta repertoires from subjects exposed to, actively infected with, or recovered from COVID-19. The repertoires were released in a freely available public database intended as a resource for research on the immune response to SARS-CoV-2. Where available, HLA class I and class II types were taken from metadata supplied by the sample provider and were not determined by assay-based typing. The material from the prospective study consisted of cDNA or gDNA derived from T cells, B-cell-depleted T cells, or PBMCs. Nearly every sample came with metadata listing a de-identified subject ID, COVID-19 status, age in years and sex.

The immunoSEQ Assay, a bias-controlled multiplex PCR, was used to amplify TCRbeta CDR3 regions from genomic DNA. The original methods were these. The number of nucleated cells in each sample was estimated by amplification of reference gene primers within the assay. Sequence reads were collapsed and filtered to measure the absolute abundance of every unique TCRbeta CDR3 rearrangement. For each sample, productive Simpson clonality was calculated as the square root of Simpson's diversity index over productive rearrangements. The source is immuneACCESS, and TCRdb retained only in-frame sequences with V and J called. Part of the clones is not carried over; for the studies checked, unresolved V genes explain less than half of this, and the remainder is unexplained. Clone size and the V and J calls come from that table; the DNA yielded D and trimming. The sample yields 100,000 or so clones; roughly four fifths were counted once. 8.5% to 9.5% of the sample belongs to the ten largest clones.

Points the paper makes about the study in general: The quantity of clinical and demographic metadata differed by source and by participant and was supplied without curation.

Each collaborating institution followed its own protocols to collect whole blood in K2EDTA tubes. For TCRbeta analysis, collaborator samples were shipped as frozen whole blood, as isolated PBMCs, or as DNA extracted from either sample type. Recombination linked TRBV30 to TRBJ1-2, and TRBD1 aligns with 7 junction nucleotides. Sequenced: peripheral blood. The TCR originated in a woman in her 70s with acute or convalescent COVID-19. The nucleotides are TGTGCCTGGAGTGTATTGGCCAGGGGGGATGGCTACACCTTC. The encoded protein is CAWSVLARGDGYTF.